This TCR beta chain emerged from a study of blood T cells in healthy people across ages. As concerns this clonotype: A read error may produce the germline difference seen at one junction end.

Primed by a sample-barcoded 5' primer and a J-beta primer mix, a second PCR proceeded for 7 to 11 cycles. Each CDR3 protein gets one entry after TCRdb re-called the 5' RACE reads with MiXCR. In the table there are approximately 1.5 million distinct CDR3 sequences, roughly a third of which are singletons. Germline lookup yields CDR1 SGHRS and CDR2 YFSETQ. This CDR3 is 11 amino acids long. Material: blood. V and J are TRBV5-1 and TRBJ2-1; D unresolved. This sequence originates from a woman aged 30 to 39 in good health. The CDR3 spells CASSYSNGQFF. CDR3 nucleotides: TGCGCCAGCAGCTATAGCAATGGGCAGTTTTTC.